The 27 T cell receptor beta chains below were found in one sample sequenced in a study of cytomegalovirus exposure and HLA in healthy donors. The PCR ran on 60 Vbeta and 13 Jbeta primers. The data were produced by immunoSEQ multiplex PCR, yet TCRdb's version contains in-frame clones alone and is incomplete. The table records about 140,000 clones, over 80% of them present only once. Specimen: PBMCs. The receptor set was obtained from a female donor in good health and CMV-seronegative.

The V call is TRBV29-1, the J call TRBJ2-5; TRBD1 matches 7 bases. The CDR3 contains 13 residues. After removal of 4 bases from V and 5 bases from J, the junction contained 7 bases not matched to a gene. Germline V gene data show CDR1 as SQVTM and CDR2 as ANQGSEA. CDR3 sequence: CSVVTGYEETQYF. The CDR3 DNA is TGCAGCGTTGTGACAGGGTATGAGGAGACCCAGTACTTC. The full variable domain, its missing parts supplied by reference TRBV29-1 and TRBJ2-5, is SAVISQKPSRDICQRGTSLTIQCQVDSQVTMMFWYRQQPGQSLTLIATANQGSEATYESGFVIDKFPISRPNLTFSTLTVSNMSPEDSSIYLCSVVTGYEETQYFGPGTRLLVL.

This chain's CDR3 is CASSPDGDRKFYGYTF. CDR3 coding DNA: TGTGCCAGCAGCCCCGACGGGGACAGAAAATTCTATGGCTACACCTTC. V and J are TRBV11-3 and TRBJ1-2, with 7 nucleotides matching TRBD1. Losses at the gene ends were 5 bases for V and 4 bases for J; bases not matched to a gene: 13. CDR1 and CDR2 from the germline V gene are SGHNT and YENEEA. This CDR3 spans 16 amino acids.

This chain uses TRBV2 with TRBJ1-5, with 7 bases aligning to TRBD1. V lost 7 bases and J lost 1; bases outside the gene matches: 16. Germline values: CDR1 SNHLY, CDR2 FYNNEI. CDR3 length: 18 amino acids. The CDR3 nucleotides read TGTGCCAGCACCCTGACAGGGTATACAGCCTACAGCAATCAGCCCCAGCATTTT. Its protein product is CASTLTGYTAYSNQPQHF.

The chain links TRBV5-1 to TRBJ2-1, with D tentatively TRBD2 (5 bases). Trimming took 5 bases from V and 8 from J, leaving 17 bases between them. The germline V gene has CDR1 SGHRS and CDR2 YFSETQ. CDR3 size: 14 residues. In DNA form, the CDR3 reads TGCGCCAGCAGTGTAGTGGGAGTAATCGATGAGCAGTTCTTC. Translating gives CASSVVGVIDEQFF.

The chain employs TRBV5-1 and TRBJ2-7; 9 positions match TRBD2. With V trimmed by 3 bases and J by 6 bases, 7 bases remained unmatched. Germline V gene lookup returns CDR1 SGHRS and CDR2 YFSETQ. The CDR3 is made up of 14 amino acids. The CDR3 nucleotides read TGCGCCAGCAGCTGGAGCGGGAGGAACTCCGAGCAGTACTTC. Translation gives CASSWSGRNSEQYF.

V usage is TRBV7-2 and J usage is TRBJ2-5, with D tentatively TRBD2 (6 bases). V lost 1 base and J 4 bases, leaving 22 bases between the germline ends. CDR1 and CDR2 (germline): SGHTA, FQGNSA. This CDR3 is 18 amino acids long. Here the CDR3 reads CASSLVAPLALEGETQYF. The CDR3 DNA reads as TGTGCCAGCAGCTTAGTCGCCCCTCTAGCGTTAGAGGGAGAGACCCAGTACTTC.

The chain uses TRBV30 and TRBJ1-1, with 7 bases aligning to TRBD1. This CDR3 region has 14 residues. Trimming took 0 bases from V and 3 from J; bases not matched to a gene: 4. Germline V gene lookup returns CDR1 GTSNPN and CDR2 SVGIG (reference sequence). CDR3 loop: CAWSVTGAYTEAFF. The CDR3 coding sequence is TGTGCCTGGAGTGTTACAGGGGCCTACACTGAAGCTTTCTTT.

Here the CDR3 reads CASSLGPPAADTQYF. The DNA for the CDR3 is TGCGCCAGCAGCTTGGGGCCGCCTGCGGCAGATACGCAGTATTTT. This chain links TRBV5-1 with TRBJ2-3, with D unclear. The CDR3 is 15 residues long. The V end was cut by 0 bases, the J end by 4 bases, with 12 bases between. The germline CDR1 and CDR2 sequences are SGHRS and YFSETQ.

The count of this clone is one. The chain links TRBV6-4 to TRBJ2-2; 8 bases are shared with TRBD1. CDR1 is MRHNA and CDR2 is SNTAGT in the germline V gene. V was clipped by 6 bases and J by 5 bases; unmatched bases: 8. CDR3 length: 15 amino acids. In DNA form, the CDR3 reads TGTGCCAGCAGGGGAGAGACAGGGGATACCGGGGAGCTGTTTTTT. Translation gives CASRGETGDTGELFF.

The rearrangement links TRBV28 to TRBJ2-7; D might be TRBD2 (5 bases). V lost 4 bases and J lost 5, with 12 bases in between. Germline CDR1 and CDR2: MDHEN and SYDVKM. The CDR3 spans 13 residues. This CDR3 reads CASSSQLGNEQYF. In DNA form, the CDR3 reads TGTGCCAGCAGTTCTCAACTAGGAAACGAGCAGTACTTC.

The chain has TRBV27 and TRBJ2-7, with 9 bases matching TRBD1. V shed 5 bases and J 3 bases; nucleotides not matched to a gene: 5. Germline V gene sequence: CDR1 MNHEY, CDR2 SMNVEV (reference sequence). There are 14 residues in the CDR3. In DNA form, the CDR3 reads TGTGCCAGCAGTCCCGGGACAGGGATCTACGAGCAGTACTTC. It translates to CASSPGTGIYEQYF.

This chain links TRBV4-2 with TRBJ2-5; a possible D gene is TRBD1 (5 bases). The CDR3 contains 14 residues. V was shortened by 4 bases and J by 4 bases, with 13 bases between the two germline ends. The germline gives CDR1 LGHNA, CDR2 YNFKEQ. CDR3 sequence: CASSPWGQGETQYF. The CDR3 coding sequence is TGTGCCAGCAGCCCTTGGGGCCAAGGAGAGACCCAGTACTTC.

The gene calls are TRBV7-9 and TRBJ2-1; D possibly corresponds to TRBD1 (6 bases). V was clipped by 4 bases and J by 2 bases, with 18 bases between them. The CDR3 length is 17 residues. CDR1 is SEHNR and CDR2 is FQNEAQ in the germline V gene (reference sequence). CDR3 in DNA: TGTGCCAGCAGCTCGATTAATGTCGAGGGGGCCTACAATGAGCAGTTCTTC. Amino acid sequence: CASSSINVEGAYNEQFF. Looking up the rest from reference TRBV7-9 and TRBJ2-1 gives the full variable domain: DTGVSQNPRHKITKRGQNVTFRCDPISEHNRLYWYRQTLGQGPEFLTYFQNEAQLEKSRLLSDRFSAERPKGSFSTLEIQRTEQGDSAMYLCASSSINVEGAYNEQFFGPGTRLTVL.

V gene TRBV29-1 combines with J gene TRBJ2-2; no definite D call. CDR3 length equals 12 residues. V was trimmed by 1 base and J by 5 bases, leaving 5 bases between them. CDR1 and CDR2 from the germline V gene are SQVTM and ANQGSEA. The CDR3: CSVEGGTGELFF. The CDR3 DNA is TGCAGCGTTGAAGGAGGAACCGGGGAGCTGTTTTTT.

CDR3 DNA: TGTGCCAGCAACCCGCTAGCGGGAGGAAGGACAGATACGCAGTATTTT. Its translation: CASNPLAGGRTDTQYF. This sequence joins TRBV28 and TRBJ2-3; 11 nucleotides align to TRBD2. Germline trimming cut 7 bases from V and 3 bases from J; bases unmatched to any gene: 9. The CDR3 runs 16 residues. Germline V lookup: CDR1 MDHEN, CDR2 SYDVKM.

The table lists this clone with a few counts. This chain connects TRBV7-9 to TRBJ2-2, with 8 bases fitting TRBD1. The CDR3 length is 15 residues. The ends lost 3 bases at V and 6 bases at J; junction bases unmatched: 6. Germline CDR1 is SEHNR and CDR2 is FQNEAQ (reference sequence). In DNA form, the CDR3 reads TGTGCCAGCAGCTTCGTACAGGGGGGCCCCGGGGAGCTGTTTTTT. Its protein product is CASSFVQGGPGELFF.

The J gene is TRBJ2-7, the V gene TRBV6-6; no clear D gene. V shed 6 bases and J shed 4 bases, with 10 bases lying between them. The length of the CDR3 is 12 residues. CDR1 and CDR2 from the germline V gene are MNHNY and SVGAGI (reference sequence). The CDR3 loop is CASSKTPYEQYF. The CDR3 bases are TGTGCCAGCAGCAAGACTCCGTACGAGCAGTACTTC.

The chain is built from TRBV6-1 and TRBJ2-5; 8 positions match TRBD2. The germline CDR1 and CDR2 sequences are MNHNS and SASEGT. The V gene end was trimmed by 6 bases and the J gene end by 5 bases; junction bases not matched to a gene: 11. The CDR3 has 15 residues. In DNA, the CDR3 is TGTGCCAGCAGCCAAACCAGCGGGAGTCGGGAGACCCAGTACTTC. Amino acids: CASSQTSGSRETQYF.

This clone was observed a few times. For the CDR3, the DNA is TGTGCCAGCAGTGACTCAAGCTCTGGAAACACCATATATTTT. As protein: CASSDSSSGNTIYF. The gene calls are TRBV28 and TRBJ1-3; D not resolved. V shed 5 bases and J shed 0 bases, with 8 bases lying between them. This CDR3 has 14 residues. The germline V gene has CDR1 MDHEN and CDR2 SYDVKM. Filled out from reference TRBV28 and TRBJ1-3, the complete variable domain reads DVKVTQSSRYLVKRTGEKVFLECVQDMDHENMFWYRQDPGLGLRLIYFSYDVKMKEKGDIPEGYSVSREKKERFSLILESASTNQTSMYLCASSDSSSGNTIYFGEGSWLTVV.

The rearrangement joins TRBV5-6 to TRBJ2-5; weak D call: TRBD2 (6 bases). Trimming removed 4 bases from V and 11 bases from J, with 21 bases in between. CDR3 length equals 14 residues. Germline V gene lookup returns CDR1 SGHDT and CDR2 YYEEEE. The CDR3 DNA reads as TGTGCCAGCAGCGCCGCGATAAGACTAGGGGAGCAGTACTTC. Translating gives CASSAAIRLGEQYF.

J is TRBJ1-4 and V is TRBV15, with D maybe TRBD1 (5 bases). V was clipped by 1 base and J by 10 bases, with 7 bases between them. Germline values: CDR1 LNHNV, CDR2 YYDKDF (reference sequence). The CDR3 spans 12 residues. The CDR3 region has the DNA TGTGCCACCAGCAGAGGCGGGGGAAAACTGTTTTTT. Translation: CATSRGGGKLFF.

This clone was detected a few times. V and J are TRBV5-4 and TRBJ1-1; possible D gene TRBD1, 6 bases. This CDR3 comprises 15 residues. The V gene's germline CDR1 is SGHNT and CDR2 YYREEE (reference sequence). Trimming left V 3 bases short and J 4 bases short, with 16 bases between. Here the CDR3 reads CASSSVPGRGTEAFF. CDR3 nucleotides: TGTGCCAGCAGCTCTGTCCCGGGCAGGGGCACTGAAGCTTTCTTT.

V is TRBV28 and J is TRBJ1-5; D not resolved. Trimming took 5 bases from V and 6 from J, leaving 8 bases between them. Germline values: CDR1 MDHEN, CDR2 SYDVKM. This CDR3 is 12 amino acids long. CDR3 amino acids: CASSPRGQPQHF. CDR3 in DNA: TGTGCCAGCAGTCCACGGGGTCAGCCCCAGCATTTT.

The chain employs TRBV2 and TRBJ2-4, with a tentative D call TRBD2 (5 bases). CDR3 length: 15 residues. CDR1 is SNHLY, CDR2 FYNNEI, per germline. V lost 3 bases and J lost 0, with 9 bases in between. The CDR3 here is CASSEWELAKNIQYF. The CDR3 DNA reads TGTGCCAGCAGTGAGTGGGAGCTAGCCAAAAACATTCAGTACTTC.

The chain recombines TRBV5-1 with TRBJ2-7, with TRBD2 matching 15 bases. The V segment lost 4 bases and the J segment 3 bases; nucleotides outside the gene matches: 11. This CDR3 has 18 residues. Germline V lookup: CDR1 SGHRS, CDR2 YFSETQ. CDR3 nucleotides: TGCGCCAGCAGCGGTAGGACTAGCGGGAGGGCCGTTAGCTACGAGCAGTACTTC. It specifies CASSGRTSGRAVSYEQYF.

Only one count was recorded for this clone. The chain is built from TRBV28 and TRBJ1-2, with D maybe TRBD1 (6 bases). V was clipped by 5 bases and J by 4 bases, with 11 bases between them. The germline gives CDR1 MDHEN, CDR2 SYDVKM. The CDR3 extends over 13 amino acids. This CDR3 is CASSTGIFYGYTF. In DNA, the CDR3 is TGTGCCAGCAGTACAGGGATCTTCTATGGCTACACCTTC.

This clone was counted between two and nine times. The chain is built from TRBV5-6 and TRBJ1-1, with D tentatively TRBD1 (6 bases). The germline CDR1 and CDR2 sequences are SGHDT and YYEEEE. The CDR3 length is 14 residues. V was shortened by 4 bases and J by 0 bases, with 10 bases between the two germline ends. CDR3 coding DNA: TGTGCCAGCAGCCAGGACAGCGTGAACACTGAAGCTTTCTTT. This sequence encodes CASSQDSVNTEAFF.